Listed below are T cell receptor beta chains from one sample, sequenced in a study of T cell responses to AZD1222 COVID-19 vaccine. Data came from immunoSEQ multiplex PCR; TCRdb stores just in-frame clones and leaves some out. The sample holds about 180,000 clones, around 90% seen once. This sample comprised peripheral blood, obtained 28 days after the second AZD1222 dose. The origin of the receptors is an adult who received the AZD1222 COVID-19 vaccine. The conserved cysteine and the conserved F or W are not part of the CDR3 here. Clone size is shown for a subset of rows, as once, few, many or a class of expanded clone.

abundance: .
v_gene: TRBV19
CDR3aa: ASSSLGLERTPESTDTQY

abundance: .
v_gene: TRBV5-1
CDR3aa: ASSVGSYEQY

abundance: .
v_gene: TRBV7-9
CDR3aa: ASSLGVGSYNEQF

abundance: once
v_gene: TRBV7-8
CDR3aa: ASSELAYSYEQY

abundance: .
v_gene: TRBV19
CDR3aa: ASSTRTSRGNIQY

abundance: .
v_gene: TRBV19
CDR3aa: ASSIVLIGLYEQY

abundance: .
v_gene: TRBV19
CDR3aa: ASSRTSGRTYNEQF

abundance: .
v_gene: TRBV9
CDR3aa: ASGLLAGGSGANVLT

abundance: .
v_gene: TRBV4-3
CDR3aa: ASSQEGGVGQPQH

abundance: .
v_gene: TRBV27
CDR3aa: ARVKTSGRGYEQY

abundance: .
v_gene: TRBV7-2
CDR3aa: ASSSSWGEGYGYT

abundance: .
v_gene: TRBV28
CDR3aa: ASSLGGNSGYEQY

abundance: .
v_gene: TRBV7-8
CDR3aa: ASSRRPRGYT

abundance: .
v_gene: TRBV28
CDR3aa: ASSHRTGGHEQY

abundance: once
v_gene: TRBV6-2/TRBV6-3
CDR3aa: ASSRGLFGTEAF

abundance: .
v_gene: TRBV4-2
CDR3aa: ASSPSALADSYNEQF

abundance: .
v_gene: TRBV19
CDR3aa: ASTGGQGPYEQY

abundance: .
v_gene: TRBV7-3
CDR3aa: ASSFGGDTEAF

abundance: .
v_gene: TRBV5-4
CDR3aa: ASSLPGQVISGEQY

abundance: .
v_gene: TRBV6-2/TRBV6-3
CDR3aa: ASSPPGTDLYEQY

abundance: .
v_gene: TRBV30
CDR3aa: AWGNSEKLF

abundance: few
v_gene: TRBV5-1
CDR3aa: ASSQIQGMQNIQY

abundance: .
v_gene: TRBV3-1/TRBV3-2
CDR3aa: ASSQVAGTSGYT

abundance: .
v_gene: TRBV14
CDR3aa: ASSQVRGRTEAF

abundance: .
v_gene: TRBV19
CDR3aa: ASSTRTGEAF

abundance: .
v_gene: TRBV28
CDR3aa: ASLGRQGGEQY

abundance: .
v_gene: TRBV10-3
CDR3aa: AISDFRGAYEQY

abundance: .
v_gene: TRBV5-6
CDR3aa: ASSSDTSSGNTIY

abundance: once
v_gene: TRBV7-8
CDR3aa: ASSPQVRKGSGEQF

abundance: .
v_gene: TRBV19
CDR3aa: ASGPGVASGRWSYEQY

abundance: .
v_gene: TRBV6-2/TRBV6-3
CDR3aa: ASSQDSYGYT

abundance: .
v_gene: TRBV10-1
CDR3aa: ASSGSGLAEGNEQF

abundance: .
v_gene: TRBV28
CDR3aa: ASSSLYRDSYGYT

abundance: .
v_gene: TRBV18
CDR3aa: ASSDRDSEAF

abundance: .
v_gene: TRBV27
CDR3aa: ASSSTGATNEKLF

abundance: few
v_gene: TRBV5-1
CDR3aa: ASNKEGGNEQF

abundance: .
v_gene: TRBV28
CDR3aa: ATPEGNYGYT

abundance: .
v_gene: TRBV6-4
CDR3aa: ASRRTDSGEAF

abundance: .
v_gene: TRBV7-2
CDR3aa: ASSGGGRINEQF

abundance: .
v_gene: TRBV5-1
CDR3aa: ASSLAPAAYEQY

abundance: .
v_gene: TRBV12-3/TRBV12-4
CDR3aa: ASSFRDPYEQY

abundance: .
v_gene: TRBV5-4
CDR3aa: ASSLESTRSYNEQF

abundance: .
v_gene: TRBV7-2
CDR3aa: ASSLGPPSYEQY

abundance: .
v_gene: TRBV7-9
CDR3aa: ASSEAGRNVYEQF

abundance: .
v_gene: TRBV28
CDR3aa: ASSTGVSGDEQF

abundance: few
v_gene: TRBV30
CDR3aa: AWSLQGGQY

abundance: .
v_gene: TRBV7-2
CDR3aa: ASSLSAGGFARITEAF

abundance: .
v_gene: TRBV19
CDR3aa: ASTLGSPSYNEQF

abundance: .
v_gene: TRBV4-3
CDR3aa: ASSQGTGGAGANVLT

abundance: .
v_gene: TRBV11-3
CDR3aa: ASSQGLAVSSYNEQF

abundance: .
v_gene: TRBV7-6
CDR3aa: ASSLAAVNTGELF

abundance: .
v_gene: TRBV30
CDR3aa: AWSPLRSGNTEAF

abundance: .
v_gene: TRBV6-5
CDR3aa: ASSLYLAGGDEQY

abundance: .
v_gene: TRBV20-1
CDR3aa: SASEGLAQETQY

abundance: .
v_gene: TRBV20-1
CDR3aa: SASRTDTQY

abundance: once
v_gene: TRBV9
CDR3aa: ASSVGSSGSYEQY

abundance: .
v_gene: TRBV6-6
CDR3aa: ASSSDRGGGYT

abundance: few
v_gene: TRBV6-5
CDR3aa: ASRPQKGYNEQF

abundance: .
v_gene: TRBV10-2
CDR3aa: ASTPGEGEQF